The T cell receptor (beta chain) described here comes from a study of T-cell memory formation after mild COVID-19 (dated by TCRdb to about 2021). With respect to the entire study: TCR sequence clusters from the two donors were found to be largely donor specific. T-cell clones expanding and contracting after mild COVID-19 in two donors were tracked by longitudinal TCRalpha and TCRbeta repertoire sequencing. Two young, previously healthy adult volunteers, one female and one male, were included in the cohort.

The listed sequencing device is Illumina NovaSeq 6000. cDNA libraries for TCRalpha and TCRbeta were prepared by 5'RACE using constant-segment primers, with sample barcodes and unique molecular identifiers added. Trizol reagent was used to extract RNA from every sample. The libraries were amplified in two PCR steps, and the second step added a second sample barcode and Illumina TruSeq adapters. Sequencing of libraries was performed on an Illumina NovaSeq with 2 x 150 bp paired-end reads. On the authors' methods: Reads were demultiplexed and collapsed into UMI-guided consensus sequences with migec v1.2.7. Using mixcr v2.1.11, UMI consensuses were aligned to TRA and TRB V and J templates and then assembled into clonotypes. A clonotype was counted as expanded or contracted only when both edgeR and NoisET called the clonotype significant, with the noise models trained on biological replicates. For edgeR calls, a false discovery rate-adjusted p below 0.01 and a log2 fold-change threshold of 1 were applied. As an exploratory analysis of dynamics, max-normalized trajectories of the 1000 most abundant clonotypes were examined with PCA combined with hierarchical clustering. Separately sequenced CD4+ and CD8+ repertoires were used to assign the CD4 or CD8 phenotype of responding clones. TCRdb cleaned the public reads at Q25 with fastp, built clones with MiXCR and kept in-frame beta chains. Each entry merges the rows of one CDR3 protein and shows their most common DNA and genes. The authors' filters were not applied to this entry. The sample table records around 530,000 distinct CDR3 sequences; roughly 20% of these occur just once. 7% to 9% of the sample is held by the ten biggest clonotypes.

Ficoll-Paque density gradient centrifugation was the method used to isolate PBMCs. This clonotype was observed many times. Its antigen is currently not known. Nothing much larger sits one base from this clone, and base qualities are not available. V drops 2 bases and J drops 6 bases, leaving 7 bases in between. The CDR1 and CDR2 encoded by the germline V gene are KGHDR and SFDVKD. From its cysteine to its phenylalanine, the CDR3 spans 12 amino acids. CDR3 DNA only is kept here, 36 bases in frame from base 1. Results the study describes overall, beyond this receptor: Some responding clones were detected in pre-infection memory, which suggested that pre-existing cross-reactive memory T cells had joined the SARS-CoV-2 response. Balanced CD4/CD8 phenotypes were observed for clones contracting from day 15 to 85, whereas a bias towards CD4+ was observed for a second wave of clones expanding from day 15 to 37. The study included only a couple of mild cases, and larger cohorts that include severe cases with pre-infection samples were judged to be necessary. Contracting CD4+ clones were found mainly in CM and EM memory subsets, while CD8+ clones were enriched in EMRA. SARS-CoV-2 specificity was not confirmed for the second-wave clones peaking on day 37.

The rearrangement combines TRBV24-1 with TRBJ2-7; a confident D gene designation cannot be given. This clonotype was sampled from an adult woman who had mild COVID-19 (a few samples of this study predate the infection). The sample titles of this study are shuffled in the database, so cell type and time point are left out; the donor was told from shared clones. The sample taken for sequencing was PBMCs or a T cell subset sorted from them (not recorded which). In nucleotides, the sequence is TGTGCCACCAGTGATTACTTGGGCGAGCAGTACTTC. Translated, it gives CATSDYLGEQYF.